This record covers a single T cell receptor beta chain. Antigen: not known. This entry belongs to a study of a mutant IDH1 vaccine in newly diagnosed glioma. Whole-study context: Eight vaccinations were given in weeks 1, 3, 5, 7, 11, 15, 19 and 23. Vaccine dosing followed radiotherapy by 4-6 weeks, or accompanied temozolomide cycles. Radiotherapy, temozolomide, or both had been given previously, and both were given to most.

The time point denotes: week 5, during vaccination. Every single dose of the vaccine, 300 ug of mutant IDH1 20-mer peptide, came with topical imiquimod. Germline values: CDR1 SGDLS, CDR2 YYNGEE. The CDR3 has 15 residues. Trimming pared 4 bases from V and 1 base from J, leaving 14 bases between. Libraries were prepared by immunoSEQ multiplex PCR; TCRdb keeps only in-frame clonotypes and omits some of them. Of some 42,000 clones in the sample, 70% to 90% were seen once. Sequences were derived from PBMCs, sampled from a glioma patient whose treatment included an IDH1 peptide vaccine. The rearrangement links TRBV9 to TRBJ2-5; D gene ambiguous. The clonotype originates from a man aged 35-49 years with glioma. For the CDR3, the DNA is TGTGCCAGCAGCCCCCTTGGGCGGATCCAAGAGACCCAGTACTTC. Amino acid sequence: CASSPLGRIQETQYF.